These 25 T cell receptor beta chains were all obtained from the same sample, sequenced in a study of T cell responses to AZD1222 COVID-19 vaccine. The assay was immunoSEQ multiplex PCR, and TCRdb's table has in-frame clones only and misses some. The sample shows about 86,000 clones, roughly nine tenths of them seen only once. Here the sequenced sample was peripheral blood, taken on day 0 of AZD1222 vaccination. Receptors originate from an adult in good health.

This chain links TRBV13 with TRBJ2-1; D uncertain. CDR1 is PRHDT and CDR2 is FYEKMQ in the germline V gene (reference sequence). The CDR3 contains 13 residues. The ends were cut back, 0 bases at V and 5 bases at J, with 5 bases in the middle. Written as DNA, the CDR3 is TGTGCCAGCAGCTTAGGGGCGCACAATGAGCAGTTCTTC. This translates into CASSLGAHNEQFF.

This chain uses TRBV30 with TRBJ2-2, with 7 positions matching TRBD1. CDR1 GTSNPN and CDR2 SVGIG come from the germline V gene (reference sequence). V shed 5 bases and J 2 bases; nucleotides not matched to a gene: 14. This CDR3 is built from 17 residues. The CDR3 coding sequence is TGTGCCTGGGGGTTTTTTGAGACAGGGCTAAACACCGGGGAGCTGTTTTTT. Protein: CAWGFFETGLNTGELFF.

Remarks on this clone: The sample has other DNA sequences that encode this CDR3 too. V gene TRBV18 combines with J gene TRBJ1-2; 9 positions agree with TRBD1. V shed 4 bases, J shed 2 bases, and the junction held 5 bases outside the gene matches. Per germline, CDR1 KGHSH and CDR2 LQKENI. The CDR3 sequence is 15 residues long. The CDR3 DNA reads TGTGCCAGCTCACGTCCCGGACAGGGGAACTATGGCTACACCTTC. As protein: CASSRPGQGNYGYTF.

This clone came up once. The rearrangement joins TRBV19 to TRBJ2-7; 9 nucleotides match TRBD1. The CDR3 sequence is 14 residues long. Unmatched junction bases numbered 10, after V lost 10 bases and J lost 3 bases. Germline CDR1 and CDR2: LNHDA and SQIVND (reference sequence). DNA of the CDR3: TGTGCCACCTCTCCGTCGGGACAGGGCTACGAGCAGTACTTC. It is translated as CATSPSGQGYEQYF.

The V and J genes are TRBV7-8 and TRBJ2-2, with TRBD1 as a possible D gene (6 bases). The CDR3 is 16 amino acids. CDR1 is SGHVS and CDR2 is FQNEAQ in the germline V gene. V lost 5 bases to trimming and J lost 9 bases, with 22 bases between them. The CDR3 nucleotides read TGTGCCAGCAGCATAGGACAGAGGGATTGGACCTGGGAGCTGTTTTTT. Translation: CASSIGQRDWTWELFF.

V is TRBV7-9 and J is TRBJ2-6; TRBD1 aligns across 10 bases. Germline values: CDR1 SEHNR, CDR2 FQNEAQ (reference sequence). The CDR3 loop spans 17 amino acids. The junction had 10 bases not matched to a gene; V was cut back by 8 bases and J by 3 bases. The CDR3 nucleotides are TGTGCCAGCGGAACCGGGACAGGGGTCGGTGGGGCCAACGTCCTGACTTTC. Its translation is CASGTGTGVGGANVLTF.

The rearrangement links TRBV11-2 to TRBJ2-1; D ambiguous. Per the germline V gene, CDR1 is SGHAT and CDR2 is FQNNGV. The CDR3 loop spans 13 amino acids. V lost 7 bases and J lost 9, with 16 bases in between. CDR3 sequence reads: CASTRPLRSEQFF. CDR3 in DNA: TGTGCCAGCACCCGGCCCCTTCGGAGTGAGCAGTTCTTC.

The chain has TRBV20-1 and TRBJ1-5, with D unclear. Germline values: CDR1 DFQATT, CDR2 SNEGSKA (reference sequence). CDR3 size: 14 residues. Between the trimmed V and J ends, which lost 3 bases and 0 bases, there was a span of 9 bases. CDR3 residues: CSASDNNSNQPQHF. The CDR3 DNA sequence: TGCAGTGCTAGTGACAACAATAGCAATCAGCCCCAGCATTTT.

The chain is built from TRBV2 and TRBJ1-5, with TRBD1 as a possible D gene (6 bases). The CDR3 has 14 residues. V dropped 2 bases and J dropped 6 bases, with 11 bases sitting between them. Germline V gives CDR1 SNHLY, CDR2 FYNNEI. CDR3 sequence (DNA): TGTGCCAGCAGTGAAACCCCAGGGGCTCAGCCCCAGCATTTT. Amino acids: CASSETPGAQPQHF.

V is TRBV5-6 and J is TRBJ1-1; D may be TRBD1 (6 bases). Germline CDR1 and CDR2: SGHDT and YYEEEE. The CDR3 runs 14 residues. V was cut by 2 bases and J by 4 bases, with 12 bases left in between. The DNA of the CDR3 is TGTGCCAGCAGCTTTGTGGGGGCCGGCACTGAAGCTTTCTTT. It specifies CASSFVGAGTEAFF.

The CDR3 DNA is TGTGCCAGCAGCCGGACGGGGGTGACTAATGAAAAACTGTTTTTT. Its translation: CASSRTGVTNEKLFF. The chain has TRBV9 and TRBJ1-4; D may be TRBD1 (5 bases). Trimming cost V 4 bases and J 2 bases, with 12 bases left between them. CDR1 and CDR2 from the germline V gene are SGDLS and YYNGEE. CDR3 size: 15 residues. Full variable domain (outside the CDR3, taken from reference TRBV9 and TRBJ1-4): DSGVTQTPKHLITATGQRVTLRCSPRSGDLSVYWYQQSLDQGLQFLIQYYNGEERAKGNILERFSAQQFPDLHSELNLSSLELGDSALYFCASSRTGVTNEKLFFGSGTQLSVL.

The V call is TRBV2, the J call TRBJ2-1, with 7 bases fitting TRBD2. V lost 7 bases and J lost 8; bases outside the gene matches: 14. Germline CDR1 SNHLY, CDR2 FYNNEI. The CDR3 totals 15 residues. The CDR3 region has the DNA TGTGCCAGCACCTACCTGGGACTAAAGGACCATGAGCAGTTCTTC. It yields the protein CASTYLGLKDHEQFF.

The J gene is TRBJ1-6, the V gene TRBV2; 7 bases are a match to TRBD1. V trimming: 4 bases; J trimming: 7 bases; junction bases outside the gene matches: 4. Germline V lookup: CDR1 SNHLY, CDR2 FYNNEI. This CDR3 comprises 14 residues. The CDR3 bases are TGTGCCAGCAGTGGTGCAGGGGGGAATTCACCCCTCCACTTT. Its translation: CASSGAGGNSPLHF.

The J gene is TRBJ1-5, the V gene TRBV18; 7 nucleotides align to TRBD1. V lost 8 bases, J lost 0 bases, and 4 bases stayed unmatched. The CDR3 length is 14 residues. Germline values: CDR1 KGHSH, CDR2 LQKENI. This CDR3 reads CASTQGNSNQPQHF. DNA for the CDR3: TGTGCCAGCACACAGGGGAATAGCAATCAGCCCCAGCATTTT.

The V and J genes are TRBV14 and TRBJ2-7, with 7 bases aligning to TRBD2. CDR3 size: 14 residues. The germline V gene encodes CDR1 SGHDN and CDR2 FVKESK. V lost 4 bases, J lost 2 bases, and 5 bases stayed unmatched. For the CDR3, the DNA is TGTGCCAGCAGCCCCTTACTAGCGACCTACGAGCAGTACTTC. Translation: CASSPLLATYEQYF.

This chain links TRBV29-1 with TRBJ2-7; a weak D match, TRBD2 (5 bases). Germline V gives CDR1 SQVTM, CDR2 ANQGSEA. The CDR3 covers 13 residues. V lost 0 bases and J 5 bases, leaving 11 bases between the germline ends. The CDR3 nucleotides are TGCAGCGTTGAAGACGGGGTTCGCGACGAGCAGTACTTC. It encodes CSVEDGVRDEQYF.

This clone was picked up one time. V is TRBV6-6 and J is TRBJ2-7; TRBD1 matches 8 bases. Germline trimming cut 4 bases from V and 6 bases from J; bases unmatched to any gene: 11. Germline-derived CDR1 and CDR2 are MNHNY and SVGAGI (reference sequence). This CDR3 has 15 residues. CDR3 amino acids: CASSSAGDRGGEQYF. As DNA, the CDR3 is TGTGCCAGCAGTTCCGCCGGCGACAGGGGTGGCGAGCAGTACTTC.

The rearrangement links TRBV10-2 to TRBJ2-4; 7 bases agree with TRBD1. This CDR3 spans 15 amino acids. Trimming cost V 4 bases and J 0 bases; bases outside gene matches: 3. CDR1 is WSHSY, CDR2 SAAADI, per germline. The CDR3 bases are TGCGCCAGCAGTGGACAGGGCCCAGCCAAAAACATTCAGTACTTC. The encoded protein is CASSGQGPAKNIQYF.

V and J are TRBV7-8 and TRBJ1-6, with D hard to call. V lost 4 bases and J 7 bases, leaving 17 bases between the germline ends. The germline CDR1 and CDR2 sequences are SGHVS and FQNEAQ. The CDR3 has 16 residues. The CDR3 here is CASSSLDPRSNSPLHF. In DNA, the CDR3 is TGTGCCAGCAGCTCACTGGACCCGCGGAGCAATTCACCCCTCCACTTT.

CDR3 DNA sequence: TGCGCCAGCAGCCAATTTACTCAGAACTCTGGAAACACCATATATTTT. Protein sequence: CASSQFTQNSGNTIYF. This chain connects TRBV4-1 to TRBJ1-3; D call uncertain. This CDR3 contains 16 residues. Looked up from germline, CDR1 is MGHRA and CDR2 is YSYEKL. V dropped 2 bases and J dropped 0 bases, with 11 bases sitting between them.

This sequence joins TRBV6-5 and TRBJ1-5; 8 bases are a match to TRBD1. Germline V gene lookup returns CDR1 MNHEY and CDR2 SVGAGI. The V segment lost 6 bases and the J segment 6 bases; nucleotides outside the gene matches: 10. CDR3 length equals 15 residues. The CDR3 region has the DNA TGTGCCAGCAGACAGGACAGGGCCCAGGGTCAGCCCCAGCATTTT. Its protein is CASRQDRAQGQPQHF.

This clone was seen once. This sequence joins TRBV5-5 and TRBJ2-1; D is unclear. V lost 2 bases and J 6 bases, leaving 15 bases between the germline ends. Germline V gene sequence: CDR1 SGHKS, CDR2 YYEKEE (reference sequence). This CDR3 is 15 amino acids long. The CDR3 region has the DNA TGTGCCAGCAGCTTTGACGGGTGGGCCCTCAATGAGCAGTTCTTC. Translating gives CASSFDGWALNEQFF.

The V call is TRBV28, the J call TRBJ1-4, with D perhaps matching TRBD1 (5 bases). The CDR3 contains 14 residues. The V gene's germline CDR1 is MDHEN and CDR2 SYDVKM. The V end lost 5 bases, the J end lost 4 bases, and 11 bases lay between the germline ends. The CDR3 loop reads CASSPQGSNEKLFF. Written as DNA, the CDR3 is TGTGCCAGCAGTCCCCAGGGCAGTAATGAAAAACTGTTTTTT.

This rearrangement joins TRBV19 to TRBJ1-4, with 10 nucleotides matching TRBD1. The germline V gene encodes CDR1 LNHDA and CDR2 SQIVND (reference sequence). The CDR3 contains 17 residues. J was trimmed by 8 bases and V by 4 bases; bases with no gene match: 13. In DNA form, the CDR3 reads TGTGCCAGTAGTACACGACAGGGGGCGCAGAATTTCGAAAAACTGTTTTTT. It yields the protein CASSTRQGAQNFEKLFF. The full variable domain, rest sourced from reference TRBV19 and TRBJ1-4, is DGGITQSPKYLFRKEGQNVTLSCEQNLNHDAMYWYRQDPGQGLRLIYYSQIVNDFQKGDIAEGYSVSREKKESFPLTVTSAQKNPTAFYLCASSTRQGAQNFEKLFFGSGTQLSVL.

The V and J genes are TRBV18 and TRBJ2-6; possible D gene TRBD1, 6 bases. The V gene lost 4 bases and the J gene lost 4 bases, with 17 bases spanning the gap. CDR3 length: 17 amino acids. Germline-derived CDR1 and CDR2 are KGHSH and LQKENI. The DNA for the CDR3 is TGTGCCAGCTCACGACCAGGGGCTACTGGGGGGGCCAACGTCCTGACTTTC. Translated: CASSRPGATGGANVLTF.